The source of this TCR beta chain is a study of T cells in Graves' hyperthyroidism and ophthalmopathy. For the study at large: Staff took peripheral blood when the initial diagnosis was made, before any treatment began.

TCR beta CDR3 regions were amplified from RNA. Using the HTBI primer set, a first-round RT-PCR was run on the TCR CDR3. TCRdb recomputed calls from the multiplex PCR reads with MiXCR, one row per CDR3 protein. The table has 600,000 or so distinct CDR3 sequences, around 15% seen once; the top ten hold around 3.9%. This clonotype occurred many times. It was considered stable Graves' hyperthyroidism when ophthalmopathy did not progress within 18 months. Diagnoses were made from clinical symptoms, serum measures (thyroxine and TRAb), thyroid ultrasound and orbital computed tomography. This CDR3 is built from 12 residues. Germline CDR1 reads SGHNT; CDR2 reads YENEEA. V lost 2 bases to trimming and J lost 10 bases, with 9 bases between them.

Source material: blood. This receptor was identified in a woman in her 30s with Graves' hyperthyroidism. The V call is TRBV11-3, the J call TRBJ2-1; D not resolved. CDR3 nucleotide sequence: TGTGCCAGCAGCTTAACGGCCGGCGAGCAGTTCTTC. Translating it yields CASSLTAGEQFF. Based on the CDR3 plus reference TRBV11-3 and TRBJ2-1, the full variable domain is EAGVVQSPRYKIIEKKQPVAFWCNPISGHNTLYWYLQNLGQGPELLIRYENEEAVDDSQLPKDRFSAERLKGVDSTLKIQPAELGDSAVYLCASSLTAGEQFFGPGTRLTVL.